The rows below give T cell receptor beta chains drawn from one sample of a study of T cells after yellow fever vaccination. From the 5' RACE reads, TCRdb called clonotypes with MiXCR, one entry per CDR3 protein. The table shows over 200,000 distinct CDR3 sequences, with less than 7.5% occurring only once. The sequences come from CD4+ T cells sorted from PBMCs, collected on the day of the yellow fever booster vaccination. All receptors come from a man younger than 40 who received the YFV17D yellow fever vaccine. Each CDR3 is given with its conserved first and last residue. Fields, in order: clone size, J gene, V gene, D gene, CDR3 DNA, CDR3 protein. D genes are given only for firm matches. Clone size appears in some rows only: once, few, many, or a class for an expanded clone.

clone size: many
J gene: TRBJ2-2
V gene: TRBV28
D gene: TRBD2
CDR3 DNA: TGTGCCAGCAGTTTGTCTAGCGGCCTATCTAACACCGGGGAGCTGTTTTTT
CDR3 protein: CASSLSSGLSNTGELFF

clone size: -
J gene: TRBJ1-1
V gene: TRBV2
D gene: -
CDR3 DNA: TGTGCCAGCAGTGATTTAAGGGGAAACACTGAAGCTTTCTTT
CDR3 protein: CASSDLRGNTEAFF

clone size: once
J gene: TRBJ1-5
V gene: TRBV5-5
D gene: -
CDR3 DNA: TGTGCCAGCAGCTTGCTATCTCCAACAAATCATCCCCAGCATTTT
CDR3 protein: CASSLLSPTNHPQHF

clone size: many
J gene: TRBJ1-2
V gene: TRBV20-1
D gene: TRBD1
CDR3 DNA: TGCAGTGCTAAACCGGGACAGGGAAACTATGGCTACACCTTC
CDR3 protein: CSAKPGQGNYGYTF

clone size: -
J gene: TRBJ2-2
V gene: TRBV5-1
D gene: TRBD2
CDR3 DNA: TGCGCCAGCACGACTAGCGGGAGCCTTTTCGGGGAGCTGTTTTTT
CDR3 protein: CASTTSGSLFGELFF

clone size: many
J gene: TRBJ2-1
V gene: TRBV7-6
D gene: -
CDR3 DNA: TGTGCCAGCAGCTTATCCCTTGGTCCTTACAATGAGCAGTTCTTC
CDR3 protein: CASSLSLGPYNEQFF

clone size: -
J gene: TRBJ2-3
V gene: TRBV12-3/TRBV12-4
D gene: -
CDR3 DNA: TGTGCCAGCAGTTTAACGGCAGGAACGCAGTATTTT
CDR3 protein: CASSLTAGTQYF

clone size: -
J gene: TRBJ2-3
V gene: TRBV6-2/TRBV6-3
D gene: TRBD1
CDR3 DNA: TGTGCCAGCAGTTTCCGGGACAGGGTCGTTAATACGCAGTATTTT
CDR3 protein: CASSFRDRVVNTQYF

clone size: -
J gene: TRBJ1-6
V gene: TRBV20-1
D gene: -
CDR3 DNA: TGCAGTGCTAGTCCCGGGACCTCTAATTCACCCCTCCACTTT
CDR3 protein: CSASPGTSNSPLHF

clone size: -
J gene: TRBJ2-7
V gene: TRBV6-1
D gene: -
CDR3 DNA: TGTGCCAGCTTTGGGAGGCACCCGACACTAAGCTCCTACGAGCAGTACTTC
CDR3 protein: CASFGRHPTLSSYEQYF

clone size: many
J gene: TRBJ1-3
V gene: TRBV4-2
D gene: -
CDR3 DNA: TGTGCCAGCAGCCAGGATAACTCTGGAAACACCATATATTTT
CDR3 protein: CASSQDNSGNTIYF

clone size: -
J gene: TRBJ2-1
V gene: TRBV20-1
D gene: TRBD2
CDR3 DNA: TGCAGTGCTAGAGTACGGACTAGCGGGAGGATCACCTACAATGAGCAGTTCTTC
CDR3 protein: CSARVRTSGRITYNEQFF

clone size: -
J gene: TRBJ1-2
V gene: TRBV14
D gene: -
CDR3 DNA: TGTGCCAGCAGCCACTTTAAAGGTGGCTACACCTTC
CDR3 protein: CASSHFKGGYTF

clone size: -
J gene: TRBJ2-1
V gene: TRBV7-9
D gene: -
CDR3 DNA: TGTGCCAGCAGCTCCCTATCTGAGCAGTTCTTC
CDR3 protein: CASSSLSEQFF

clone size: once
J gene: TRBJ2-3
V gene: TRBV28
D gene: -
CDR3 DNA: TGTGCCAGCAGCTACCCCGGGAATAGTACAGATACGCAGTATTTT
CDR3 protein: CASSYPGNSTDTQYF

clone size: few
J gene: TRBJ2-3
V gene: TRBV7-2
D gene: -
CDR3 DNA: TGTGCCAGCTCGCGATCGTTTGGGGCGAGCGCTAATACGCAGTATTTT
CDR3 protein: CASSRSFGASANTQYF

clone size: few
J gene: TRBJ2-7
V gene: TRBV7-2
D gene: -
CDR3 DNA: TGTGCCAGCAGCTTAAGGAGCGTCGACGAGCAGTACTTC
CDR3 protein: CASSLRSVDEQYF

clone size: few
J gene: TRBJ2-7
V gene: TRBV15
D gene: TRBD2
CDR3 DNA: TGTGCCACCAGCAGAGGGACTAGCGGGAGGTTCGGCGAGCAGTACTTC
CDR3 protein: CATSRGTSGRFGEQYF

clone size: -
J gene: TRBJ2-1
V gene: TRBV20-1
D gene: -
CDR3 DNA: TGCAGTGCTAGAGGTATATACCCCAAAGGCAATGAGCAGTTCTTC
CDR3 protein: CSARGIYPKGNEQFF

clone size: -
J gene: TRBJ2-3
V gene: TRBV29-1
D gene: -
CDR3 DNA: TGCAGCGTTGCCCCGAACACAGATACGCAGTATTTT
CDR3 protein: CSVAPNTDTQYF

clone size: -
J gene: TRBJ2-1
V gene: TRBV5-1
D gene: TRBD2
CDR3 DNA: TGCGCCAGCGCGTCCGGACTAGTTGCCGATGAGCAGTTCTTC
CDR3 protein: CASASGLVADEQFF

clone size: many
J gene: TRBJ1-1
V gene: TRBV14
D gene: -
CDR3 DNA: TGTGCCAGCAGCCTAAGACCCCGGGGCACTGAAGCTTTCTTT
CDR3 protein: CASSLRPRGTEAFF

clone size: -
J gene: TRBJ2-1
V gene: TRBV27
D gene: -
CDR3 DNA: TGTGCCAGCAGTTTCTGGGGGGCTAAGGCGGACAATGAGCAGTTCTTC
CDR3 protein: CASSFWGAKADNEQFF

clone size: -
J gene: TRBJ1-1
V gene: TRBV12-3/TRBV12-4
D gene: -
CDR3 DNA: TGTGCCAGCAGTACAGGGTCCGGGAACACTGAAGCTTTCTTT
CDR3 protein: CASSTGSGNTEAFF

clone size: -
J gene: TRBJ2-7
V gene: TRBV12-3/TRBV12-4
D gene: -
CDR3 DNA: TGTGCCAGCAGTAAAAACGGCGAGCAGTACTTC
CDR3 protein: CASSKNGEQYF

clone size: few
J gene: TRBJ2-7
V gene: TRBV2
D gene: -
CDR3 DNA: TGTGCCAGCTCTTTGGGCGGCAGGAACTACGAGCAGTACTTC
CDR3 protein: CASSLGGRNYEQYF

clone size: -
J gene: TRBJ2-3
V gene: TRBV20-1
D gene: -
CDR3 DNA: TGCAGTGCTCCCGAGGACCGCATAACCAGCACAGATACGCAGTATTTT
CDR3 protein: CSAPEDRITSTDTQYF

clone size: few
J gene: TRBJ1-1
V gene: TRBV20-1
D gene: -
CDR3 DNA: TGCAGTGCTAGCTTACGAGGCGAGACTGAAGCTTTCTTT
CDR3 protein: CSASLRGETEAFF

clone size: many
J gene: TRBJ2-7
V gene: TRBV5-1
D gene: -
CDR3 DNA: TGCGCCAGCAGCTTGGACCTTGTCAGCCCTGGAGAGCAGTACTTC
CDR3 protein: CASSLDLVSPGEQYF

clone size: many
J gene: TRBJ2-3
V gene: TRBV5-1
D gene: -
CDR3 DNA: TGCGCCAGCAGCTTGGTCGTCGGGCGGCCTAGCACAGATACGCAGTATTTT
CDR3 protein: CASSLVVGRPSTDTQYF

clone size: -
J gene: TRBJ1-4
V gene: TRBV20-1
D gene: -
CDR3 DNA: TGCAGTGCTTCGAGCAGTACTAATGAAAAACTGTTTTTT
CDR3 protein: CSASSSTNEKLFF

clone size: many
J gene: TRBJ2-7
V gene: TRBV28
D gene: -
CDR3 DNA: TGTGCCAGCAGTTTGGTCCCCAGGGATACGAACGAGCAGTACTTC
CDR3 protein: CASSLVPRDTNEQYF

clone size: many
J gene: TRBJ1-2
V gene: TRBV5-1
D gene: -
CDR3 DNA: TGCGCCAGCAGCTTGAGGGCCGGGGGCGCTAACCATGGCTACACCTTC
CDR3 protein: CASSLRAGGANHGYTF

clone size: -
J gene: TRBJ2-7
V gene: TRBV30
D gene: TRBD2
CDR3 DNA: TGTGCCTGGAGTGTACTAGCGGGAGTAGACGAGCAGTACTTC
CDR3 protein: CAWSVLAGVDEQYF

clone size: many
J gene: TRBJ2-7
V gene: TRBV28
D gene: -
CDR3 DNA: TGTGCCAGCAGTTCCTACCGGGACATGCACGAGCAGTACTTC
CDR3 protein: CASSSYRDMHEQYF

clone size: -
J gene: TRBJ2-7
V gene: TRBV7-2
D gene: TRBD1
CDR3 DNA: TGTGCCAGCAGCTTAAGGACAGGGGGCAACTACGAGCAGTACTTC
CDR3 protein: CASSLRTGGNYEQYF

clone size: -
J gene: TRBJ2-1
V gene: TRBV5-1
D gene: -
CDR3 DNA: TGCGCCACCCGTCGTCTCCCTGACAATGAGCAGTTCTTC
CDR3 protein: CATRRLPDNEQFF

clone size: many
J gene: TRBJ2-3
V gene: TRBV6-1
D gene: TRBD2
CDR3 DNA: TGTGCCAGCAAGCGCGGGACTAGCGGGAGCCCCAGCACAGATACGCAGTATTTT
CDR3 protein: CASKRGTSGSPSTDTQYF

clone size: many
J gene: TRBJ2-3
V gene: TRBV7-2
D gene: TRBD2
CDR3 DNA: TGTGCCAGCAGCTTAGCGAAAGGTCCCAGCGGGAGTGGGACAGATACGCAGTATTTT
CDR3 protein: CASSLAKGPSGSGTDTQYF

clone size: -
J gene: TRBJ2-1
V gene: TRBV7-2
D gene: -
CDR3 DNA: TGTGCCAGCAGTCAGGTCGGGTATCCAGACGATGAGCAGTTCTTC
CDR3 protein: CASSQVGYPDDEQFF

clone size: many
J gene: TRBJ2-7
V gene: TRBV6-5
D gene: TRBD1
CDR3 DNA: TGTGCCAGCAGCAGTACAGGGGCGAGCTCCTACGAGCAGTACTTC
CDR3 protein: CASSSTGASSYEQYF

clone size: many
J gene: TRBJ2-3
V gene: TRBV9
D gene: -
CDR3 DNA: TGTGCCAGCAGCGTAGCCCCGTCCCTTTCCACAGATACGCAGTATTTT
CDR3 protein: CASSVAPSLSTDTQYF

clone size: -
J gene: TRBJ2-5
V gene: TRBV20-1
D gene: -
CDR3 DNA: TGCAGTGCGCGAAGCACCGGGATCGAGACCCAGTACTTC
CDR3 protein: CSARSTGIETQYF